Listed below are T cell receptor beta chains from one sample, sequenced in a study of blood T cells in healthy people across ages. MiXCR, applied by TCRdb to the 5' RACE reads, yields one record per CDR3 protein. The sample lists hundreds of thousands of distinct CDR3 sequences, roughly 52% occurring once. Sequencing was performed on blood. These receptors came from a man aged 25-40 years in good health. CDR3s include the opening cysteine and the closing phenylalanine or tryptophan. Each record gives: V gene, J gene, clone size, CDR3 length, D gene, CDR3 DNA, CDR3 protein. A D gene is named only where the DNA matches it firmly. The size of a clone is reported for some rows only, either as once, few or many, or as a class for expanded clones.

V gene: TRBV21-1; J gene: TRBJ2-3; clone size: .; CDR3 length: 17; D gene: .; CDR3 DNA: TGTGCCAGCAGCTTTCTGGACTCGTGCCGCTTAACAGATACGCAGTATTTT; CDR3 protein: CASSFLDSCRLTDTQYF
V gene: TRBV6-5; J gene: TRBJ2-3; clone size: .; CDR3 length: 14; D gene: .; CDR3 DNA: TGTGCCAGCAGTTACGCGATGGGGACAGATACGCAGTATTTT; CDR3 protein: CASSYAMGTDTQYF
V gene: TRBV27; J gene: TRBJ1-2; clone size: few; CDR3 length: 15; D gene: .; CDR3 DNA: TGTGCCAGCAGTTTACTCAAAGACGGCCACTATGGCTACACCTTC; CDR3 protein: CASSLLKDGHYGYTF
V gene: TRBV29-1; J gene: TRBJ2-1; clone size: few; CDR3 length: 13; D gene: TRBD2; CDR3 DNA: TGCAGCGGAAGCGGGGGGGGTGGAAATGAGCAGTTCTTC; CDR3 protein: CSGSGGGGNEQFF
V gene: TRBV14; J gene: TRBJ1-6; clone size: .; CDR3 length: 14; D gene: .; CDR3 DNA: TGTGCCAGCAGCCAAGAAACAGTTAATTCACCCCTCCACTTT; CDR3 protein: CASSQETVNSPLHF
V gene: TRBV10-3; J gene: TRBJ2-3; clone size: .; CDR3 length: 15; D gene: .; CDR3 DNA: TGTGCCATCAGTGAGACGGGGGCCTCTGCGGATACGCAGTATTTT; CDR3 protein: CAISETGASADTQYF
V gene: TRBV15; J gene: TRBJ1-5; clone size: .; CDR3 length: 15; D gene: .; CDR3 DNA: TGTGCCGCCAGCAGAACGGGGACCATCAATCAGCCCCAGCATTTT; CDR3 protein: CAASRTGTINQPQHF
V gene: TRBV7-3; J gene: TRBJ2-5; clone size: few; CDR3 length: 13; D gene: .; CDR3 DNA: TGTGCCAGCAGCTTAAACAACGGAGAGACCCAGTACTTC; CDR3 protein: CASSLNNGETQYF
V gene: TRBV24-1; J gene: TRBJ2-7; clone size: many; CDR3 length: 15; D gene: TRBD1; CDR3 DNA: TGTGCCTCGTTTACGGGACAGGGGAAAACCTACGAGCAGTACTTC; CDR3 protein: CASFTGQGKTYEQYF
V gene: TRBV19; J gene: TRBJ2-1; clone size: .; CDR3 length: 16; D gene: TRBD1; CDR3 DNA: TGTGCCAGTAGTATAGCTCGGACAGGGGGTCAAAATGAGCAGTTCTTC; CDR3 protein: CASSIARTGGQNEQFF
V gene: TRBV5-5; J gene: TRBJ1-2; clone size: .; CDR3 length: 12; D gene: .; CDR3 DNA: TGTGCCGGCCACGGGGAACTAGGAGGCTACACCTTC; CDR3 protein: CAGHGELGGYTF
V gene: TRBV4-1; J gene: TRBJ2-7; clone size: .; CDR3 length: 14; D gene: .; CDR3 DNA: TGCGCCAGCAGCCATCCGGACATTACCTACGAGCAGTACTTC; CDR3 protein: CASSHPDITYEQYF
V gene: TRBV4-2; J gene: TRBJ2-2; clone size: .; CDR3 length: 12; D gene: .; CDR3 DNA: TGTGCCAGCAGCCCATTCTCCGGGGAGCTGTTTTTT; CDR3 protein: CASSPFSGELFF
V gene: TRBV20-1; J gene: TRBJ2-3; clone size: few; CDR3 length: 19; D gene: TRBD2; CDR3 DNA: TGCAGTGCCAAAGACCTAGGACTAGCGGGGGGGCCTAGCACAGATACGCAGTATTTT; CDR3 protein: CSAKDLGLAGGPSTDTQYF
V gene: TRBV5-5; J gene: TRBJ2-4; clone size: once; CDR3 length: 15; D gene: .; CDR3 DNA: TGTGCCAGCAGCTTGGACGGGGGCGCCCACAATGAGCAGTACTTC; CDR3 protein: CASSLDGGAHNEQYF
V gene: TRBV6-5; J gene: TRBJ2-1; clone size: .; CDR3 length: 17; D gene: .; CDR3 DNA: TGTGCCAGCAGTTACTCCGAGGGTTTAGGGTCCTACAATGAGCAGTTCTTC; CDR3 protein: CASSYSEGLGSYNEQFF
V gene: TRBV29-1; J gene: TRBJ1-2; clone size: few; CDR3 length: 15; D gene: .; CDR3 DNA: TGCAGCGTTGACAAATCGGGGGCAGCTTCCTATGGCTACACCTTC; CDR3 protein: CSVDKSGAASYGYTF
V gene: TRBV28; J gene: TRBJ2-4; clone size: .; CDR3 length: 16; D gene: .; CDR3 DNA: TGTGCCAGCAGTTTAAGTACGAGGCAAGCCAAAAACATTCAGTACTTC; CDR3 protein: CASSLSTRQAKNIQYF
V gene: TRBV14; J gene: TRBJ2-1; clone size: few; CDR3 length: 13; D gene: .; CDR3 DNA: TGTGCCAGCAGCCAAGATCCGGGACTCAAGCAGTTCTTC; CDR3 protein: CASSQDPGLKQFF
V gene: TRBV7-8; J gene: TRBJ2-7; clone size: .; CDR3 length: 16; D gene: .; CDR3 DNA: TGTGCCAGCACTTCCCAGTTGGGACCCCAATCCTACGAGCAGTACTTC; CDR3 protein: CASTSQLGPQSYEQYF
V gene: TRBV6-1; J gene: TRBJ2-7; clone size: .; CDR3 length: 15; D gene: TRBD1; CDR3 DNA: TGTGCCAGCAGTGAAGAGACAGGGGGCGCCTACGAGCAGTACTTC; CDR3 protein: CASSEETGGAYEQYF
V gene: TRBV7-9; J gene: TRBJ2-1; clone size: .; CDR3 length: 12; D gene: TRBD2; CDR3 DNA: TGTGCCAGTCAGGGAGGGATCAATGAGCAGTTCTTC; CDR3 protein: CASQGGINEQFF
V gene: TRBV3-1; J gene: TRBJ2-5; clone size: .; CDR3 length: 14; D gene: TRBD1; CDR3 DNA: TGTGCCAGCAGCCCCGTTCAAGGACAGGGACAGCAGTACTTC; CDR3 protein: CASSPVQGQGQQYF
V gene: TRBV4-1; J gene: TRBJ1-4; clone size: .; CDR3 length: 14; D gene: .; CDR3 DNA: TGCGCCAGCAGCCTGGGCAACTATAATGAAAAACTGTTTTTT; CDR3 protein: CASSLGNYNEKLFF
V gene: TRBV3-1; J gene: TRBJ2-5; clone size: once; CDR3 length: 14; D gene: .; CDR3 DNA: TGTGCCAGCAGCCGATGGGACTCCTTTGAGACCCAGTACTTC; CDR3 protein: CASSRWDSFETQYF
V gene: TRBV6-1; J gene: TRBJ1-2; clone size: .; CDR3 length: 14; D gene: .; CDR3 DNA: TGTGCCAGCACCAAGGGGGATAATAACTATGGCTACACCTTC; CDR3 protein: CASTKGDNNYGYTF
V gene: TRBV12-3/TRBV12-4; J gene: TRBJ2-3; clone size: .; CDR3 length: 17; D gene: TRBD2; CDR3 DNA: TGTGCCAGCAGTTCCCCTATTCTAGCGGGAAGCACAGATACGCAGTATTTT; CDR3 protein: CASSSPILAGSTDTQYF
V gene: TRBV20-1; J gene: TRBJ1-5; clone size: few; CDR3 length: 16; D gene: TRBD1; CDR3 DNA: TGCAGTGCTAGAAAAGGGACAGGGGGCGCAGATCAGCCCCAGCATTTT; CDR3 protein: CSARKGTGGADQPQHF
V gene: TRBV28; J gene: TRBJ2-5; clone size: .; CDR3 length: 14; D gene: .; CDR3 DNA: TGTGCCAGCAGGACTGGCGGCAAACAAGAGACCCAGTACTTC; CDR3 protein: CASRTGGKQETQYF
V gene: TRBV6-1; J gene: TRBJ1-2; clone size: .; CDR3 length: 14; D gene: .; CDR3 DNA: TGTGCCAGCAGGCCGGGACTTCAGGGGTATGGCTACACCTTC; CDR3 protein: CASRPGLQGYGYTF
V gene: TRBV6-1; J gene: TRBJ2-7; clone size: few; CDR3 length: 12; D gene: .; CDR3 DNA: TGTGCCAGCAGTGAAAGTCCTTCCGAGCAGTACTTC; CDR3 protein: CASSESPSEQYF
V gene: TRBV6-1; J gene: TRBJ2-1; clone size: .; CDR3 length: 15; D gene: TRBD2; CDR3 DNA: TGTGCCAGCGTCCAGCTGGGACTAGCGGGAGGTGAGCAGTTCTTC; CDR3 protein: CASVQLGLAGGEQFF
V gene: TRBV4-2; J gene: TRBJ1-4; clone size: .; CDR3 length: 15; D gene: .; CDR3 DNA: TGTGCCAGCAGCCACGGTGACAGTGGGGGTGAAAAACTGTTTTTT; CDR3 protein: CASSHGDSGGEKLFF
V gene: TRBV28; J gene: TRBJ2-7; clone size: .; CDR3 length: 17; D gene: TRBD1; CDR3 DNA: TGTGCCAGCACATCTCTACCGGGACAGGAGAGCCCCTACGAGCAGTACTTC; CDR3 protein: CASTSLPGQESPYEQYF